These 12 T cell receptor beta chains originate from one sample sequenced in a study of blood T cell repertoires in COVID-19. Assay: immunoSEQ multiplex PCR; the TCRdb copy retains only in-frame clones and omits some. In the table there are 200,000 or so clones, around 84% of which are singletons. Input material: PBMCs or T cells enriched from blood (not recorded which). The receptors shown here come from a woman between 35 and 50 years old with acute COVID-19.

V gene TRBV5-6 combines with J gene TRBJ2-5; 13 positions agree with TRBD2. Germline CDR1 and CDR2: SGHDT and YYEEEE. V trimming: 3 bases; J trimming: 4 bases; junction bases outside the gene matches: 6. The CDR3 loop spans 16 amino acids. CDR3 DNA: TGTGCCAGCAGCTCGACGGGACTAGCGGGGCGAGAGACCCAGTACTTC. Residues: CASSSTGLAGRETQYF.

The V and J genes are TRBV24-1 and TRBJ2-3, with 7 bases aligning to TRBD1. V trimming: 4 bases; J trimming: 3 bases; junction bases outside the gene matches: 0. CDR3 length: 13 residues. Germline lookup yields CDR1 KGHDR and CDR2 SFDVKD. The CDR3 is CATSEQGTDTQYF. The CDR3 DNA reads TGTGCCACCAGTGAACAGGGGACAGATACGCAGTATTTT.

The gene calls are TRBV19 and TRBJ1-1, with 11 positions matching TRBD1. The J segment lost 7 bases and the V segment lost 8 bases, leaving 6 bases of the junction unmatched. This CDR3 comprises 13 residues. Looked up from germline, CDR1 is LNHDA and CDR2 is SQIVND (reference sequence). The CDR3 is CASGGQGAGEAFF. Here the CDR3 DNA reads TGTGCCAGTGGTGGACAGGGGGCCGGTGAAGCTTTCTTT.

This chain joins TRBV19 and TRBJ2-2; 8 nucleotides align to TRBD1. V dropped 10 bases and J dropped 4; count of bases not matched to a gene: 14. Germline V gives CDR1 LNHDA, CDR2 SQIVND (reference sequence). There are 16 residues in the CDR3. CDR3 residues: CATTTGAHGGTGELFF. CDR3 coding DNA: TGTGCCACCACGACAGGGGCCCACGGTGGCACCGGGGAGCTGTTTTTT.

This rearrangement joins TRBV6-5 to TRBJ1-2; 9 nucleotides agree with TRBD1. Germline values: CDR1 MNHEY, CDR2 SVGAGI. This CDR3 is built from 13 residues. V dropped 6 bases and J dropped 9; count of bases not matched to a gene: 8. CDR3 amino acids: CASRQGQGVRYTF. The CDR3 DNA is TGTGCCAGCAGACAGGGACAGGGTGTGCGCTACACCTTC.

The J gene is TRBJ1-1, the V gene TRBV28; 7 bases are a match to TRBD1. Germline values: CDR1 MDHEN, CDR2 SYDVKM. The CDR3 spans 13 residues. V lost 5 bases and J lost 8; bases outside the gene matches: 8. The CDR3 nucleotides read TGTGCCAGCAGTGGGGACAGCTTCACGGAAGCTTTCTTT. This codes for CASSGDSFTEAFF.

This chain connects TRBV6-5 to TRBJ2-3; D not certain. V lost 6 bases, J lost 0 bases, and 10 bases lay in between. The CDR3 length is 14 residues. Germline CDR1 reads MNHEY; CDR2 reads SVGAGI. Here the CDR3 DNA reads TGTGCCAGCAGAATTTCCCATAGCACAGATACGCAGTATTTT. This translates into CASRISHSTDTQYF.

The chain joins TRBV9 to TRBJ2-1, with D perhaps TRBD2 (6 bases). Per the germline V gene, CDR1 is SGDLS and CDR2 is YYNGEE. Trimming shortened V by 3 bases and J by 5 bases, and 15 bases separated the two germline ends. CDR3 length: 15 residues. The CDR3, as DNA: TGTGCCAGCAGCGCGAGGGGACTCGAGGACAATGAGCAGTTCTTC. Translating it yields CASSARGLEDNEQFF. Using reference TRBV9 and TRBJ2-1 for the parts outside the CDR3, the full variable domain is DSGVTQTPKHLITATGQRVTLRCSPRSGDLSVYWYQQSLDQGLQFLIQYYNGEERAKGNILERFSAQQFPDLHSELNLSSLELGDSALYFCASSARGLEDNEQFFGPGTRLTVL.

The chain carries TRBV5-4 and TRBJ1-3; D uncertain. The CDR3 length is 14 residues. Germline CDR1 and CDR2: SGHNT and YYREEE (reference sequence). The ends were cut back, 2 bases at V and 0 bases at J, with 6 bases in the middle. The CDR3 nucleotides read TGTGCCAGCAGCTTAGGAGTCTCTGGAAACACCATATATTTT. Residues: CASSLGVSGNTIYF. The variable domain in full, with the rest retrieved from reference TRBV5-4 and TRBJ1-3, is ETGVTQSPTHLIKTRGQQVTLRCSSQSGHNTVSWYQQALGQGPQFIFQYYREEENGRGNFPPRFSGLQFPNYSSELNVNALELDDSALYLCASSLGVSGNTIYFGEGSWLTVV.

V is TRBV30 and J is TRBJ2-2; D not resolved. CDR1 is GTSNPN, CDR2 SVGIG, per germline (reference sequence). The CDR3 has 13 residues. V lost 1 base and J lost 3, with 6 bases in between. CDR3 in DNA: TGTGCCTGGAGTGCTAGATACACCGGGGAGCTGTTTTTT. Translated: CAWSARYTGELFF. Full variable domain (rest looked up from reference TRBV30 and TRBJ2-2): SQTIHQWPATLVQPVGSPLSLECTVEGTSNPNLYWYRQAAGRGLQLLFYSVGIGQISSEVPQNLSASRPQDRQFILSSKKLLLSDSGFYLCAWSARYTGELFFGEGSRLTVL.

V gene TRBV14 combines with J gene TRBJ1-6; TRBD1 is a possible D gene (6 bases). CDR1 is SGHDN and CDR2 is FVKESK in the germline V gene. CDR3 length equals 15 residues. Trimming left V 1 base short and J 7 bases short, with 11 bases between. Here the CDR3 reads CASSQVTGRNSPLHF. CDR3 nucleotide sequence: TGTGCCAGCAGCCAAGTCACAGGGCGGAATTCACCCCTCCACTTT.

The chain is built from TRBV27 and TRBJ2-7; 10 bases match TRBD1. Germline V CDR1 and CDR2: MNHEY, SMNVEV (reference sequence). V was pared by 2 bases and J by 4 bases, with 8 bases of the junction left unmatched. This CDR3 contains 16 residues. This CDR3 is CASSLGYWTGGYEQYF. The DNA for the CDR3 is TGTGCCAGCAGTTTAGGTTACTGGACAGGGGGTTACGAGCAGTACTTC.